One and the same sample provided the 21 T cell receptor beta chains below, sequenced in a study of blood T cell repertoires in COVID-19. Data came from immunoSEQ multiplex PCR; TCRdb stores just in-frame clones and leaves some out. The table includes some 500,000 clones, roughly 88% detected once. Sequenced material: PBMCs or T cells enriched from blood (not recorded which). The receptors originated from a woman aged 40 to 55 who had recovered from COVID-19.

The V and J genes are TRBV30 and TRBJ1-5; no reliable D call. Germline CDR1 is GTSNPN and CDR2 is SVGIG (reference sequence). V was pared by 0 bases and J by 0 bases, with 9 bases between. The CDR3 totals 15 residues. CDR3 loop: CAWSVFSNSNQPQHF. CDR3 DNA sequence: TGTGCCTGGAGTGTATTCAGTAATAGCAATCAGCCCCAGCATTTT.

The gene calls are TRBV4-1 and TRBJ2-7, with D possibly being TRBD2 (7 bases). Trimming shortened V by 4 bases and J by 4 bases, and 26 bases separated the two germline ends. CDR1 MGHRA and CDR2 YSYEKL come from the germline V gene. The CDR3 consists of 18 residues. The CDR3 is CASSRTWGGRQASYEQYF. The CDR3 coding sequence is TGCGCCAGCAGCCGAACTTGGGGGGGGCGGCAGGCTTCTTACGAGCAGTACTTC.

The chain recombines TRBV7-9 with TRBJ1-4; D is possibly TRBD1 (6 bases). CDR1 and CDR2 (germline): SEHNR, FQNEAQ (reference sequence). V lost 6 bases and J lost 5, with 16 bases in between. The length of the CDR3 is 15 residues. The CDR3: CASSPGAVTNEKLFF. The CDR3 region has the DNA TGTGCCAGCAGTCCAGGGGCAGTGACAAATGAAAAACTGTTTTTT.

This clone was observed a few times. This sequence joins TRBV5-6 and TRBJ2-2; 7 positions agree with TRBD1. Germline V gene lookup returns CDR1 SGHDT and CDR2 YYEEEE. The length of the CDR3 is 17 residues. J gave up 4 bases and V 4 bases, and 13 bases lay outside the gene matches. CDR3 sequence (DNA): TGTGCCAGCAGCCCATACCTAGGGACAGCCTTCACCGGGGAGCTGTTTTTT. Translation gives CASSPYLGTAFTGELFF.

The chain links TRBV5-1 to TRBJ1-4, with D uncertain. Trimming took off 6 bases at V and 2 bases at J, with 11 bases between the two ends. Germline CDR1 reads SGHRS; CDR2 reads YFSETQ. The CDR3 spans 14 residues. The CDR3 here is CASKMAGTNEKLFF. As DNA, the CDR3 is TGCGCCAGCAAGATGGCAGGTACTAATGAAAAACTGTTTTTT.

This chain links TRBV5-4 with TRBJ1-3; D is unresolved. The CDR3 sequence is 15 residues long. Trimming removed 4 bases from V and 0 bases from J, with 11 bases in between. In germline, CDR1 is SGHNT, CDR2 YYREEE (reference sequence). The CDR3 coding sequence is TGTGCCAGCAGCCTACAGAATCCCTCTGGAAACACCATATATTTT. Encoded protein: CASSLQNPSGNTIYF.

This clone has just one count. The chain joins TRBV10-2 to TRBJ2-1; no definite D call. The CDR3 is 11 amino acids. The V and J ends lost 2 bases and 7 bases respectively, with 3 bases between them. The germline CDR1 and CDR2 sequences are WSHSY and SAAADI. The CDR3, as DNA: TGCGCCAGCAGTGAGACTAATGAGCAGTTCTTC. It specifies CASSETNEQFF.

V is TRBV6-2 or TRBV6-3 and J is TRBJ2-7; 8 bases align to TRBD1. This CDR3 is built from 14 residues. The V segment lost 0 bases and the J segment 7 bases; nucleotides outside the gene matches: 5. Germline V lookup: CDR1 MNHEY, CDR2 SVGEGT. The CDR3 sequence: CASSYSQGAWEQYF. Written as DNA, the CDR3 is TGTGCCAGCAGTTACTCCCAGGGGGCATGGGAGCAGTACTTC.

V gene TRBV24-1 combines with J gene TRBJ2-3; TRBD1 matches 7 bases. The germline V gene has CDR1 KGHDR and CDR2 SFDVKD. There are 15 residues in the CDR3. V gave up 4 bases and J gave up 4 bases; unmatched junction bases: 7. The CDR3: CATSDYRGGADTQYF. The CDR3 DNA sequence: TGTGCCACCAGTGACTACAGGGGTGGGGCAGATACGCAGTATTTT.

This clone was recorded once. The chain uses TRBV25-1 and TRBJ1-3; D is unclear. In germline, CDR1 is MGHDK, CDR2 SYGVNS. V lost 1 base, J lost 0 bases, and 4 bases lay in between. There are 14 residues in the CDR3. Here the CDR3 reads CASSEFGSGNTIYF. The DNA of the CDR3 is TGTGCCAGCAGTGAATTCGGCTCTGGAAACACCATATATTTT. Using reference TRBV25-1 and TRBJ1-3 for the parts outside the CDR3, the full variable domain is EADIYQTPRYLVIGTGKKITLECSQTMGHDKMYWYQQDPGMELHLIHYSYGVNSTEKGDLSSESTVSRIRTEHFPLTLESARPSHTSQYLCASSEFGSGNTIYFGEGSWLTVV.

The V gene is TRBV3-1 (or the pseudogene TRBV3-2), the J gene TRBJ2-1; D might be TRBD2 (6 bases). This CDR3 is built from 15 residues. Germline V gene data show CDR1 as LGHDT and CDR2 as YNNKEL (reference sequence). The V and J ends lost 4 bases and 4 bases respectively, with 14 bases between them. This chain's CDR3 is CASSPFRERYNEQFF. As DNA, the CDR3 is TGTGCCAGCAGCCCCTTCCGGGAGAGGTACAATGAGCAGTTCTTC.

With respect to this clone: The same CDR3 also results from other DNA sequences found in this sample. J is TRBJ2-1 and V is TRBV19, with 7 bases identical to TRBD1. The germline CDR1 and CDR2 sequences are LNHDA and SQIVND (reference sequence). V gave up 3 bases and J gave up 1 base; unmatched junction bases: 3. The CDR3 totals 15 residues. The CDR3: CASSIRTGSYNEQFF. CDR3 bases: TGTGCCAGTAGTATTCGGACAGGTTCCTACAATGAGCAGTTCTTC.

This chain connects TRBV9 to TRBJ2-7; weak D call: TRBD2 (5 bases). CDR1 is SGDLS, CDR2 YYNGEE, per germline. V lost 4 bases, J lost 4 bases, and 15 bases lay in between. The CDR3 has 14 residues. CDR3 amino acids: CASSPPGNTYEQYF. In nucleotides, the CDR3 is TGTGCCAGCAGCCCGCCGGGAAATACTTACGAGCAGTACTTC.

J is TRBJ2-3 and V is TRBV5-1; D unclear. Germline CDR1 reads SGHRS; CDR2 reads YFSETQ. V shed 5 bases and J shed 4 bases, with 8 bases lying between them. This CDR3 region has 12 residues. CDR3 protein: CASSSNSDTQYF. The CDR3 bases are TGCGCCAGCAGTAGCAATTCAGATACGCAGTATTTT.

The genes are TRBV2 and TRBJ2-3; D uncertain. The germline gives CDR1 SNHLY, CDR2 FYNNEI. Trimming pared 7 bases from V and 1 base from J, leaving 6 bases between. The CDR3 is 12 residues long. The CDR3: CASNRRTDTQYF. The CDR3, as DNA: TGTGCCAGCAACAGACGCACAGATACGCAGTATTTT.

This clone appeared once. The chain carries TRBV6-5 and TRBJ2-5, with D possibly matching TRBD2 (6 bases). Trimming left V 4 bases short and J 2 bases short, with 11 bases between. From germline, CDR1 is MNHEY and CDR2 SVGAGI. The length of the CDR3 is 14 residues. The CDR3 coding sequence is TGTGCCAGCAGTTTGGACTACAATCAAGAGACCCAGTACTTC. Protein: CASSLDYNQETQYF.

The rearrangement uses TRBV7-6 and TRBJ1-2; 9 nucleotides agree with TRBD1. J lost 3 bases, V lost 1 base, and 6 bases had no gene match. The CDR3 covers 16 residues. From germline, CDR1 is SGHVS and CDR2 FNYEAQ. This chain's CDR3 is CASSLDAGQGDYGYTF. DNA of the CDR3: TGTGCCAGCAGCTTAGACGCGGGACAGGGAGACTATGGCTACACCTTC.

This clone appeared many times. The sample holds other DNA sequences that translate to the same CDR3. This chain links TRBV27 with TRBJ1-2, with TRBD1 matching 10 bases. The CDR3 covers 15 residues. Trimming removed 5 bases from V and 2 bases from J; junction bases left unmatched: 5. CDR1 is MNHEY and CDR2 is SMNVEV in the germline V gene (reference sequence). The CDR3 region has the DNA TGTGCCAGCAGTACATGGACAGGGGGGAACTATGGCTACACCTTC. It is translated as CASSTWTGGNYGYTF.

CDR3 in amino acids: CASSTGQGPKVGEQYF. CDR3 bases: TGTGCCAGCAGCACCGGACAGGGTCCCAAGGTGGGGGAGCAGTACTTC. The chain combines TRBV13 with TRBJ2-7; 8 nucleotides line up with TRBD1. Germline V gene sequence: CDR1 PRHDT, CDR2 FYEKMQ (reference sequence). The CDR3 extends over 16 amino acids. Trimming at V came to 5 bases and at J to 7 bases, leaving 16 bases not matched to a gene. Based on the CDR3 plus reference TRBV13 and TRBJ2-7, the full variable domain is AAGVIQSPRHLIKEKRETATLKCYPIPRHDTVYWYQQGPGQDPQFLISFYEKMQSDKGSIPDRFSAQQFSDYHSELNMSSLELGDSALYFCASSTGQGPKVGEQYFGPGTRLTVT.

The J gene is TRBJ2-1, the V gene TRBV5-1, with 8 bases matching TRBD2. CDR1 SGHRS and CDR2 YFSETQ come from the germline V gene. V shed 0 bases and J 6 bases; nucleotides not matched to a gene: 5. The CDR3 spans 15 residues. CDR3 residues: CASSLEGLGTNEQFF. CDR3 nucleotides: TGCGCCAGCAGCTTGGAGGGACTAGGGACCAATGAGCAGTTCTTC.

The chain has TRBV29-1 and TRBJ2-7; 7 positions match TRBD2. Germline V gives CDR1 SQVTM, CDR2 ANQGSEA. V lost 5 bases, J lost 2 bases, and 3 bases stayed unmatched. The CDR3 runs to 12 residues. CDR3: CSVWDYPYEQYF. CDR3 coding DNA: TGCAGCGTTTGGGACTACCCCTACGAGCAGTACTTC.